The clone carrying this TCR beta chain showed up just once. With a much larger clone just one base away, this may be a read error. This CDR3 region has 15 residues. The data originate from a study of molecular identifiers for immune sequencing clone quantification. MiXCR was run by TCRdb on the PCR reads, yielding one entry per CDR3 protein. The sample records more than 550,000 distinct CDR3 sequences, roughly 25% being singletons. The clonotype comes from a human donor in good health. Some libraries in this study had Jurkat cell RNA spiked in. This chain links TRBV5-3 with TRBJ2-3; tentative D call: TRBD1 (5 bases). TRBV5-3 qualifies as an ORF whose function is uncertain. The source material was naive CD8+ T cells from blood, with Jurkat cell RNA spiked in. Subset defined: FACS-sorted CD8+CD4-CCR7+CD45RA+ naive T cells. Here the CDR3 DNA reads TGTGCCAGCAGCTTGGTTGCGTTTGGCACAGGTACGCAGTATTTT. Its translation is CASSLVAFGTGTQYF.